The TCR beta chain under discussion was sequenced for a study of T cells in localized non-small cell lung cancer. Study-wide results and caveats: Appearance in adjacent lung was seen for a median around 60 of the top 100 tumor clones.

This clone was counted once. No antigen is known for it. Using immunoSEQ multiplex PCR, the repertoire was profiled, and TCRdb retains in-frame clones only, with some absent. The sample contains approximately 43,000 clones, 88% of which appear only once. The CDR3 runs to 14 residues. The germline V and J ends were trimmed by 0 bases and 6 bases, with 10 bases remaining between them. The germline gives CDR1 SGDLS, CDR2 YYNGEE. The specimen was peripheral blood, collected before any cancer treatment. The clonotype comes from a female donor over 55 with stage I squamous cell lung carcinoma. This chain connects TRBV9 to TRBJ2-1, with D unresolved. This CDR3 reads CASSVVVIPNEQFF. CDR3 bases: TGTGCCAGCAGCGTAGTTGTCATCCCCAATGAGCAGTTCTTC.